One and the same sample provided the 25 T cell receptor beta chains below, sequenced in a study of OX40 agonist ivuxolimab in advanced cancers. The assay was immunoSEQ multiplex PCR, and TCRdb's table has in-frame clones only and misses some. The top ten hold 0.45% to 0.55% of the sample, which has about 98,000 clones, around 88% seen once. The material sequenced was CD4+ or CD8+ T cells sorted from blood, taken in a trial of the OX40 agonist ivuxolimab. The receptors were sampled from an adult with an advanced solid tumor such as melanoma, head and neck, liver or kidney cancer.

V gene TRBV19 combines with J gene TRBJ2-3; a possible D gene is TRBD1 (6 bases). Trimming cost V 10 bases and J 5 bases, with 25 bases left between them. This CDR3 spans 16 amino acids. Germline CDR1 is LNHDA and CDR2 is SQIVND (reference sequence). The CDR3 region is CATTPTPRGSKDTQYF. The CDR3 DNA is TGTGCCACCACTCCGACGCCAAGGGGGTCAAAAGATACGCAGTATTTT.

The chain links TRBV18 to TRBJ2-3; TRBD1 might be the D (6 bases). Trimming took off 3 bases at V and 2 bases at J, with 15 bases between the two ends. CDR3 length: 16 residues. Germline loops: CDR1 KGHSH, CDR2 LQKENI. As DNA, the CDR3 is TGTGCCAGCTCACCCCGGGGACAACAAAACACAGATACGCAGTATTTT. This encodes CASSPRGQQNTDTQYF.

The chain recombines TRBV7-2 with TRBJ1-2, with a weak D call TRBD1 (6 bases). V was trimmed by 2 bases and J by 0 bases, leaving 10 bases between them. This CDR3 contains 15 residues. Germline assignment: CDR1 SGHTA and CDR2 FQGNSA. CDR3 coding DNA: TGTGCCAGCAGCTTAATGGGACACACTAACTATGGCTACACCTTC. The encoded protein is CASSLMGHTNYGYTF.

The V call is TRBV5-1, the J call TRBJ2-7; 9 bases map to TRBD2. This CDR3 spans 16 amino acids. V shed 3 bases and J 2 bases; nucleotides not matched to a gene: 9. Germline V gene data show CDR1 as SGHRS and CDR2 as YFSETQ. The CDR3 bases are TGCGCCAGCAGCTCCCCGGGTAGCGGGGGTACCTACGAGCAGTACTTC. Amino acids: CASSSPGSGGTYEQYF.

CDR3 nucleotides: TGTGCCATCAGTTTACCGGGGGGCACCGGGGAGCTGTTTTTT. Translating it yields CAISLPGGTGELFF. The rearrangement uses TRBV10-3 and TRBJ2-2; TRBD2 agrees at 7 bases. This CDR3 contains 14 residues. The germline V gene has CDR1 ENHRY and CDR2 SYGVKD. J lost 4 bases, V lost 5 bases, and 4 bases had no gene match.

The CDR3 protein is CASSLAGHNYGYTF. DNA of the CDR3: TGTGCCAGCAGCTTGGCGGGACACAACTATGGCTACACCTTC. This sequence joins TRBV5-8 and TRBJ1-2; D might be TRBD1 (6 bases). The V end lost 0 bases, the J end lost 2 bases, and 8 bases lay between the germline ends. The CDR3 loop spans 14 amino acids. The germline V gene encodes CDR1 SGHTS and CDR2 YDEGEE.

The CDR3 here is CASSFGWDTEAFF. CDR3 coding DNA: TGTGCCAGCAGCTTCGGGTGGGACACTGAAGCTTTCTTT. J is TRBJ1-1 and V is TRBV5-4; no reliable D call. This CDR3 has 13 residues. Germline CDR1 is SGHNT and CDR2 is YYREEE (reference sequence). V was shortened by 2 bases and J by 3 bases, with 8 bases between the two germline ends.

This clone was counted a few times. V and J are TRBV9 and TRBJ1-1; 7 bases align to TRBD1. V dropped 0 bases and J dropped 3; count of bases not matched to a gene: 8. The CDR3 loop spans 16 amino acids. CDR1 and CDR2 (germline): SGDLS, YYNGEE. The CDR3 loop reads CASSVAVRGGDTEAFF. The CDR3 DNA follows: TGTGCCAGCAGCGTAGCTGTCAGGGGGGGAGACACTGAAGCTTTCTTT.

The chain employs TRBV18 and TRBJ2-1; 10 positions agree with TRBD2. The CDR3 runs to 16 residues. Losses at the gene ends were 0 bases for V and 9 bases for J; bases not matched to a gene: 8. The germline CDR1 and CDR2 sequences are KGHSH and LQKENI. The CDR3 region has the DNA TGTGCCAGCTCACCACCGGAAGCGGGGGGGCCCAGTGAGCAGTTCTTC. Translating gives CASSPPEAGGPSEQFF.

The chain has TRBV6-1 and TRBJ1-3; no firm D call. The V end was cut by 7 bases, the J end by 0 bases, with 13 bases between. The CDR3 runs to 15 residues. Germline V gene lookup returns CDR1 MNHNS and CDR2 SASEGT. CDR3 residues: CASTESWNSGNTIYF. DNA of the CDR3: TGTGCCAGCACCGAAAGTTGGAACTCTGGAAACACCATATATTTT.

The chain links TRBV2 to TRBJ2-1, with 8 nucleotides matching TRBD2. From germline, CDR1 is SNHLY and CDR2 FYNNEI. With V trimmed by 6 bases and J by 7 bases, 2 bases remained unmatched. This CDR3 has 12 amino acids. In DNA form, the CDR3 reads TGTGCCAGCAGCGGGGGGGGTAATGAGCAGTTCTTC. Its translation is CASSGGGNEQFF.

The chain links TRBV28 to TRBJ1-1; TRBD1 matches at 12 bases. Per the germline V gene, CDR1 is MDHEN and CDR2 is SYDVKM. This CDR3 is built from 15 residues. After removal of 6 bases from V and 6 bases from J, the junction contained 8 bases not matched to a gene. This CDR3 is CASSLPGQGAAEAFF. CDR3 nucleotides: TGTGCCAGCAGCCTCCCGGGACAGGGGGCGGCTGAAGCTTTCTTT.

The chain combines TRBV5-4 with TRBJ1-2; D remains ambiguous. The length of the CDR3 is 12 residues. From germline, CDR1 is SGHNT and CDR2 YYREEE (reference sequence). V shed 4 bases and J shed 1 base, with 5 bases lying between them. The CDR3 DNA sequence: TGTGCCAGCAGCCTGAATAACTATGGCTACACCTTC. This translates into CASSLNNYGYTF.

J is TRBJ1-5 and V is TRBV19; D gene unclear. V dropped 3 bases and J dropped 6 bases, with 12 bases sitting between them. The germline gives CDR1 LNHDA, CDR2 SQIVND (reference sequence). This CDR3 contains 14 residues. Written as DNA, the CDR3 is TGTGCCAGTAGTATCAGTGGTGGGAGTCAGCCCCAGCATTTT. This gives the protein CASSISGGSQPQHF.

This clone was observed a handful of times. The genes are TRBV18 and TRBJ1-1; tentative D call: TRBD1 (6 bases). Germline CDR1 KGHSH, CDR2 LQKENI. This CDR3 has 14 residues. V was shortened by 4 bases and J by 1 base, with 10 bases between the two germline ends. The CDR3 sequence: CASSQDSQNTEAFF. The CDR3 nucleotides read TGTGCCAGCTCACAGGACAGCCAGAACACTGAAGCTTTCTTT.

The DNA for the CDR3 is TGTGCCAGCAGCTTATCGTGGGACACTGAAGCTTTCTTT. Translated, it gives CASSLSWDTEAFF. This rearrangement joins TRBV7-2 to TRBJ1-1, with D uncertain. The CDR3 is 13 amino acids. From germline, CDR1 is SGHTA and CDR2 FQGNSA. Deletions cut 2 bases from V and 3 bases from J, with 7 bases between.

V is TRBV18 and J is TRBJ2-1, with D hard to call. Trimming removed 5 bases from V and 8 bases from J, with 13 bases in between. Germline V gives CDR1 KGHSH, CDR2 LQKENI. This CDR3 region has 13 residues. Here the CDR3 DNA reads TGTGCCAGCTCAAGGCCTGGGATCCATGAGCAGTTCTTC. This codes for CASSRPGIHEQFF.

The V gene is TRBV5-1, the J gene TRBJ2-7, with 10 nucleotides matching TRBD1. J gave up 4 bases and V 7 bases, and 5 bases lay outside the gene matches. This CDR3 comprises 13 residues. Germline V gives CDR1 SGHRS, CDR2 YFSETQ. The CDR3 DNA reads TGCGCCAGCCAGGGACAGGGGTTGTACGAGCAGTACTTC. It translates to CASQGQGLYEQYF.

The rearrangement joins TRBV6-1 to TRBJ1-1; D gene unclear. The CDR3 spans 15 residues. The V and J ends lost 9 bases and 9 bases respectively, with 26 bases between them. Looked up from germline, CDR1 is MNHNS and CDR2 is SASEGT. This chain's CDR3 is CASSANPQLERQAFF. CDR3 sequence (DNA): TGTGCCAGTTCGGCGAACCCCCAACTGGAGCGCCAAGCTTTCTTT.

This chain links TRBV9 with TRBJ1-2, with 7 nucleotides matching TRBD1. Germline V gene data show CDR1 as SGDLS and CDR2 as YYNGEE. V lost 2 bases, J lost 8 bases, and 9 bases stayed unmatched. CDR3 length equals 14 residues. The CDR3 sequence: CASSVVTGFGGYTF. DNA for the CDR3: TGTGCCAGCAGCGTGGTGACAGGGTTTGGCGGCTACACCTTC. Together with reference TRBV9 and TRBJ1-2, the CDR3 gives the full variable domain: DSGVTQTPKHLITATGQRVTLRCSPRSGDLSVYWYQQSLDQGLQFLIQYYNGEERAKGNILERFSAQQFPDLHSELNLSSLELGDSALYFCASSVVTGFGGYTFGSGTRLTVV.

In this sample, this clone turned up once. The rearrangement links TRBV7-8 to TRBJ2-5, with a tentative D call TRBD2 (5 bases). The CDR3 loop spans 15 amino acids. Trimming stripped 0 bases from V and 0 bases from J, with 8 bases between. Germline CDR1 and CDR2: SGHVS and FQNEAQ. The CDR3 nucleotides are TGTGCCAGCAGCTTAGCGCGGAGGTACCAAGAGACCCAGTACTTC. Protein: CASSLARRYQETQYF. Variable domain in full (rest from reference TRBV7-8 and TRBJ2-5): GAGVSQSPRYKVAKRGQDVALRCDPISGHVSLFWYQQALGQGPEFLTYFQNEAQLDKSGLPSDRFFAERPEGSVSTLKIQRTQQEDSAVYLCASSLARRYQETQYFGPGTRLLVL.

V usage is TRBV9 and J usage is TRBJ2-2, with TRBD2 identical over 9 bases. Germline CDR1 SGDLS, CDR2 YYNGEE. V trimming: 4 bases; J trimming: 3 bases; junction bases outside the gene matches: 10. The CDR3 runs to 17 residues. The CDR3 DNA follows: TGTGCCAGCAGCTATGGCCCGGGGACTAGCCACACCGGGGAGCTGTTTTTT. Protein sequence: CASSYGPGTSHTGELFF.

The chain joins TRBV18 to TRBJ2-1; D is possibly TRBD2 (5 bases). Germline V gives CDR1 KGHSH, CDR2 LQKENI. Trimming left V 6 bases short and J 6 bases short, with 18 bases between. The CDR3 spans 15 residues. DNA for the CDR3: TGTGCCAGCTCTCCGGGGTTCTCGGAATTCAATGAGCAGTTCTTC. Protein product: CASSPGFSEFNEQFF.

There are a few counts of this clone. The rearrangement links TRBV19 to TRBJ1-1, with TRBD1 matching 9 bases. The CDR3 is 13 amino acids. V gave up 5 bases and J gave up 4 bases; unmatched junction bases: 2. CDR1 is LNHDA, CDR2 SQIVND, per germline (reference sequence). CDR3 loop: CASSETGGTEAFF. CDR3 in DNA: TGTGCCAGTAGTGAGACAGGGGGCACTGAAGCTTTCTTT.

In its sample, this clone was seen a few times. CDR3 sequence: CASSIAGQLFYGYTF. CDR3 coding DNA: TGTGCCAGTAGTATAGCAGGACAGCTATTCTATGGCTACACCTTC. V gene TRBV19 combines with J gene TRBJ1-2; the D gene is possibly TRBD1 (6 bases). Trimming pared 1 base from V and 4 bases from J, leaving 13 bases between. Germline lookup yields CDR1 LNHDA and CDR2 SQIVND (reference sequence). The CDR3 spans 15 residues.